Listed below are T cell receptor beta chains from one sample, sequenced in a study of T cell repertoires in cytomegalovirus infection. TCRdb itself ran the reads through MiXCR, one entry per CDR3 protein. Here the sample spans approximately 500,000 distinct CDR3 sequences, about 11% being singletons. Sequenced input: PBMCs. All receptors come from a human donor in good health (CMV status not recorded). Some clones in this sample may be carry-over from other donors' samples. The CDR3 runs from the conserved cysteine through the conserved F or W. The D gene is left open where the match is weak. Size is omitted from some rows. Given values are once, few, many or a class for expanded clones.

D,V,size,J,CDR3,DNA
.,TRBV18,.,TRBJ1-1,CASSPSGWNTEAFF,TGTGCCAGCTCACCAAGCGGGTGGAACACTGAAGCTTTCTTT
TRBD1,TRBV20-1,many,TRBJ1-2,CSAGQGGYGYTF,TGCAGTGCTGGACAGGGAGGGTATGGCTACACCTTC
.,TRBV10-3,many,TRBJ2-5,CAISYTLETQYF,TGTGCCATCAGTTATACTTTAGAGACCCAGTACTTC
TRBD2,TRBV6-2/TRBV6-3,.,TRBJ2-5,CASRDGLGLAGGRETQYF,TGTGCCAGCAGGGACGGGCTTGGACTAGCGGGGGGACGAGAGACCCAGTACTTC
.,TRBV18,.,TRBJ1-4,CASSPSRDWGEKLFF,TGTGCCAGCTCACCGTCCAGGGACTGGGGTGAAAAACTGTTTTTT
.,TRBV7-2,many,TRBJ1-4,CASNPSGEGGKLFF,TGTGCCAGCAACCCTTCCGGGGAGGGGGGGAAACTGTTTTTT
.,TRBV7-4,many,TRBJ1-1,CASSFLREEGGMNTEAFF,TGTGCCAGCAGCTTTTTACGTGAGGAGGGTGGGATGAACACTGAAGCTTTCTTT
TRBD2,TRBV3-1,once,TRBJ2-1,CASSDPGLANNEQFF,TGTGCCAGCAGCGATCCGGGACTAGCAAACAATGAGCAGTTCTTC
.,TRBV3-1,.,TRBJ1-1,CASSQDEGHTEAFF,TGTGCCAGCAGCCAAGATGAGGGCCACACTGAAGCTTTCTTT
.,TRBV7-9,.,TRBJ1-1,CASSVGQKNTEAFF,TGTGCCAGCAGCGTGGGCCAGAAGAACACTGAAGCTTTCTTT
.,TRBV9,many,TRBJ2-7,CASSVAWTAYEQYF,TGTGCCAGCAGCGTAGCTTGGACAGCCTACGAGCAGTACTTC
.,TRBV20-1,.,TRBJ2-7,CSARTGTALSYEQYF,TGCAGTGCTAGAACCGGGACGGCTCTCTCCTACGAGCAGTACTTC
.,TRBV5-1,.,TRBJ2-3,CASSLESLTDTQYF,TGCGCCAGCAGCTTGGAATCACTCACAGATACGCAGTATTTT
.,TRBV7-2,many,TRBJ1-2,CASSLVGGAASNYGYTF,TGTGCCAGCAGCTTAGTAGGTGGGGCAGCCTCTAACTATGGCTACACCTTC
TRBD2,TRBV7-3,.,TRBJ2-5,CASSLGTSGDQETQYF,TGTGCCAGCAGCTTAGGGACTAGCGGAGACCAAGAGACCCAGTACTTC
.,TRBV3-1,few,TRBJ1-4,CASSVEGSRVFF,TGTGCCAGCAGCGTCGAAGGGTCACGGGTGTTTTTT